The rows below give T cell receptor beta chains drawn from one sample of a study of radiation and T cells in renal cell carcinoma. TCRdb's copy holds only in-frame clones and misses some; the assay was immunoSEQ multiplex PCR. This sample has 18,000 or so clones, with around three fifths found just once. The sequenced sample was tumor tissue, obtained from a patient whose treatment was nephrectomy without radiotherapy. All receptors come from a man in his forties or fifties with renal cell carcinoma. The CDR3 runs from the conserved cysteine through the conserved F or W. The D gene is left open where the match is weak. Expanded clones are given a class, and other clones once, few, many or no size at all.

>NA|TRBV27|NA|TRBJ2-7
CASSAWTLGAYEQYF
TGTGCCAGCAGTGCATGGACACTAGGGGCCTACGAGCAGTACTTC
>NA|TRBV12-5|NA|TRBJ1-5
CASGSGYSNQPQHF
TGTGCTAGTGGTTCAGGGTATAGCAATCAGCCCCAGCATTTT
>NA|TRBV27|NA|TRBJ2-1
CASSLGGQYNEQFF
TGTGCCAGCAGTTTAGGCGGACAGTACAATGAGCAGTTCTTC
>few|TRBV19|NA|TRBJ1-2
CASNGGTRGHYGYTF
TGTGCCAGTAATGGGGGCACCCGGGGGCACTATGGCTACACCTTC
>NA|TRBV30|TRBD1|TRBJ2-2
CAWTGQGGGELFF
TGTGCCTGGACCGGACAGGGCGGCGGGGAGCTGTTTTTT
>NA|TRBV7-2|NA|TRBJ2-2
CASSLNGRVTGELFF
TGTGCCAGCAGCTTGAATGGTCGGGTCACCGGGGAGCTGTTTTTT
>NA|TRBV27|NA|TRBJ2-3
CASSPPGGPTDTQYF
TGTGCCAGCAGTCCGCCGGGCGGCCCAACAGATACGCAGTATTTT
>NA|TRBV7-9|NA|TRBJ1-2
CASSLAGSTDGYTF
TGTGCCAGCAGCTTAGCAGGGAGTACGGATGGCTACACCTTC
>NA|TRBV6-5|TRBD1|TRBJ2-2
CASRLQGDTGELFF
TGTGCCAGCAGGTTACAGGGGGACACCGGGGAGCTGTTTTTT
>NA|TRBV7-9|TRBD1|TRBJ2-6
CASPGDRGDGANVLTF
TGTGCCTCCCCGGGGGACAGGGGGGACGGGGCCAACGTCCTGACTTTC
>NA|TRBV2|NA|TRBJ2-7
CAIDKAYEQYF
TGTGCCATCGACAAAGCCTACGAGCAGTACTTC
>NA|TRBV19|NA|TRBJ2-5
CASSIAGTGGETQYF
TGTGCCAGTAGTATAGCCGGCACAGGAGGAGAGACCCAGTACTTC
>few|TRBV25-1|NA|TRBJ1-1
CASSDNPEAFF
TGTGCCAGCAGCGATAACCCGGAAGCTTTCTTT